This T cell receptor (beta chain) was found in a study of Ad26.COV2.S vaccination and SARS-CoV-2 variants. Sequencing used immunoSEQ multiplex PCR; TCRdb keeps in-frame clones, though not all of them. The sample has some 460,000 clones; 70% to 90% are singletons. The treatment is: some 19 received Ad26.COV2.S at low or high dose, single or two shots; roughly five received placebo; per-sample allocation not given. At day 63 after the first vaccine or placebo injection, samples were drawn. An adult aged 18-55 years in Boston served as the donor. Vaccination employed an Ad26 vector expressing the Wuhan-strain SARS-CoV-2 spike. Germline V gene sequence: CDR1 MGHDK, CDR2 SYGVNS. CDR3 length: 15 amino acids. V was pared by 1 base and J by 3 bases, with 5 bases of the junction left unmatched.

The TCR comes from a person between 18 and 65 years old who received the Ad26.COV2.S COVID-19 vaccine or a placebo. V gene TRBV25-1 combines with J gene TRBJ2-7, with 8 bases that match TRBD1. Sequenced here: peripheral blood, sampled in a trial of Ad26.COV2.S vaccine versus placebo. CDR3 sequence reads: CASSEFGTGSYEQYF. The CDR3 DNA reads TGTGCCAGCAGTGAATTCGGGACAGGCAGCTACGAGCAGTACTTC.